In its sample, the clone carrying this T cell receptor beta chain was seen a few times. Its matching antigen is unknown. CD4+ T cells that had been cultured provided DNA sequenced with the Oncomine TCR Beta short-read assay. TCRdb re-called the PCR reads with MiXCR, one entry per CDR3 protein. This sample yields 23,000 or so distinct CDR3 sequences, of which roughly 43% are seen a single time; approximately 5% belongs to the top ten. Germline CDR1 and CDR2: MNHNS and SASEGT. J was trimmed by 7 bases and V by 6 bases; bases with no gene match: 9. The CDR3 loop spans 14 amino acids. The sample originates from a study of vaccination and CD4 T cells after COVID-19. Overall study results and limits: Although the median of SARS-CoV-2-reactive clonotypes rose from roughly 21 to 40, the change was not significant.

Stated time point: late sampling 161 to 241 days after vaccination in three convalescent patients. Treatment: approximately nine-day PBMC culture with coronavirus spike peptide pools or control peptides (ViraFEST assay). The PCR-positive dates, March through December 2020, came before the US Alpha, Beta and Delta variants. The receptor's source is a human donor who had recovered from COVID-19. Sequencing was performed on CD4+ T cells from blood, cultured in vitro, taken about 7 months after SARS-CoV-2 vaccination. The rearrangement links TRBV6-1 to TRBJ1-5; TRBD1 agrees at 7 bases. Here the CDR3 DNA reads TGTGCCAGCAGACAGGGGCCCACTGGACAGCCCCAGCATTTT. This sequence encodes CASRQGPTGQPQHF.